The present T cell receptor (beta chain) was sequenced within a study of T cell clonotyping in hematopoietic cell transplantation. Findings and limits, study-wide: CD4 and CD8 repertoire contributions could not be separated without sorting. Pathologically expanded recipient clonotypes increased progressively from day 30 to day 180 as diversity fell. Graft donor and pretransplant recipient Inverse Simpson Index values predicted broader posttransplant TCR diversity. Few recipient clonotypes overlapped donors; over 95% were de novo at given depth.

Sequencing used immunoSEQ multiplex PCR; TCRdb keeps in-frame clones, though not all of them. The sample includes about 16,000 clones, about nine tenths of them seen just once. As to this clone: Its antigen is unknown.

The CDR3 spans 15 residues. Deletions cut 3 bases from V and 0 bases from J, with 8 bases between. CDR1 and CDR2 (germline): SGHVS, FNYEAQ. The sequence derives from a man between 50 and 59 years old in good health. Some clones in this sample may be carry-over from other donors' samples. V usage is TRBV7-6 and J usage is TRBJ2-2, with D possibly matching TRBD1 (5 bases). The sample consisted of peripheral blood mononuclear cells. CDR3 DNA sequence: TGTGCCAGCAGCTTTGGGGCCTCGAACACCGGGGAGCTGTTTTTT. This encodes CASSFGASNTGELFF.